One and the same sample provided the 29 T cell receptor beta chains below, sequenced in a study of T cells after posttransplantation cyclophosphamide. Generated by immunoSEQ multiplex PCR, the TCRdb table keeps only in-frame clones and is missing some. The table lists around 19,000 clones, 95% to 98% of them singletons. The naive gate required viable CD3+CD4+ or CD3+CD8+ cells with CCR7+CD45RA+CD45RO-CD95-CD27+CD28+ phenotype. The sequencing sample was made of naive CD4+ T cells sorted from PBMCs. All receptors come from a man aged 40-49 years in good health, CMV-negative, and a related stem cell transplant donor.

J is TRBJ2-2 and V is TRBV15, with 13 bases matching TRBD2. CDR3 length equals 16 residues. The trim removed 5 bases at V and 9 bases at J, leaving 9 bases unmatched. Germline V gene sequence: CDR1 LNHNV, CDR2 YYDKDF (reference sequence). The CDR3 nucleotides read TGTGCCACCAGCGACGGACTAGCGGGAGTGGGCCGGGAGCTGTTTTTT. Protein sequence: CATSDGLAGVGRELFF.

This clone has only one observation. This chain uses TRBV6-1 with TRBJ1-2; D is uncertain. The germline V gene has CDR1 MNHNS and CDR2 SASEGT. This CDR3 contains 12 residues. Trimming took 7 bases from V and 8 from J, leaving 14 bases between them. This chain's CDR3 is CASTGGIMGYTF. CDR3 DNA sequence: TGTGCCAGCACGGGAGGGATCATGGGCTACACCTTC.

CDR3 residues: CASSPDLDNEQFF. CDR3 in DNA: TGTGCCAGCTCACCCGACTTGGACAATGAGCAGTTCTTC. J is TRBJ2-1 and V is TRBV18; no clear D. CDR3 length: 13 amino acids. CDR1 and CDR2 from the germline V gene are KGHSH and LQKENI. Trimming removed 3 bases at V and 5 bases at J, with 8 bases between.

The count of this clone is one. The chain combines TRBV5-1 with TRBJ2-7, with 9 bases aligning to TRBD1. Germline CDR1 SGHRS, CDR2 YFSETQ. Trimming took 2 bases from V and 4 from J; bases not matched to a gene: 10. The CDR3 extends over 16 amino acids. CDR3 coding DNA: TGCGCCAGCAGCTTCAAACAGGGGGCTGTATTTTACGAGCAGTACTTC. As protein: CASSFKQGAVFYEQYF.

A remark on this clone: Its ends do not fully match the called genes, so a read error is possible. The chain links TRBV28 to TRBJ2-1; 9 nucleotides line up with TRBD2. The CDR3 sequence is 12 residues long. CDR1 is MDHEN, CDR2 SYDVKM, per germline. CDR3 residues: CASSPPGLAILF. CDR3 bases: TGTGCCAGCAGTCCGCCGGGACTAGCAATACTCTTC.

This chain uses TRBV18 with TRBJ1-1; TRBD1 matches at 10 bases. Losses at the gene ends were 6 bases for V and 0 bases for J; bases not matched to a gene: 13. This CDR3 spans 18 amino acids. The germline V gene encodes CDR1 KGHSH and CDR2 LQKENI. CDR3 DNA sequence: TGTGCCAGCTCCCACCCGGTGGGACAGGGGCTAATGAACACTGAAGCTTTCTTT. This sequence encodes CASSHPVGQGLMNTEAFF.

J is TRBJ1-5 and V is TRBV19, with 7 bases that match TRBD1. J was trimmed by 1 base and V by 5 bases; bases with no gene match: 8. The CDR3 is made up of 16 amino acids. CDR1 is LNHDA and CDR2 is SQIVND in the germline V gene (reference sequence). Here the CDR3 reads CASSSRTGASNQPQHF. CDR3 DNA: TGTGCCAGTAGTTCCAGGACAGGAGCCAGCAATCAGCCCCAGCATTTT. The full variable domain, in which reference TRBV19 and TRBJ1-5 provide the parts outside the CDR3, is DGGITQSPKYLFRKEGQNVTLSCEQNLNHDAMYWYRQDPGQGLRLIYYSQIVNDFQKGDIAEGYSVSREKKESFPLTVTSAQKNPTAFYLCASSSRTGASNQPQHFGDGTRLSIL.

V gene TRBV13 combines with J gene TRBJ1-4; D is ambiguous. Trimming shortened V by 5 bases and J by 7 bases, and 14 bases separated the two germline ends. CDR1 and CDR2 (germline): PRHDT, FYEKMQ (reference sequence). The CDR3 is 14 residues long. CDR3 protein: CASSPSREGEKLFF. In DNA, the CDR3 is TGTGCCAGCAGCCCTAGTAGGGAGGGTGAAAAACTGTTTTTT.

The rearrangement links TRBV29-1 to TRBJ1-4; 7 bases map to TRBD1. Germline V CDR1 and CDR2: SQVTM, ANQGSEA. The CDR3 is 12 residues long. V shed 7 bases and J 6 bases; nucleotides not matched to a gene: 5. The CDR3 nucleotides read TGCAGCGGGGGGGACAGCGATGAAAAACTGTTTTTT. This gives the protein CSGGDSDEKLFF. Together with reference TRBV29-1 and TRBJ1-4, the CDR3 gives the full variable domain: SAVISQKPSRDICQRGTSLTIQCQVDSQVTMMFWYRQQPGQSLTLIATANQGSEATYESGFVIDKFPISRPNLTFSTLTVSNMSPEDSSIYLCSGGDSDEKLFFGSGTQLSVL.

V and J are TRBV7-8 and TRBJ2-5; possible D gene TRBD2, 5 bases. V was cut by 2 bases and J by 2 bases, with 9 bases left in between. The CDR3 is made up of 14 amino acids. The germline V gene has CDR1 SGHVS and CDR2 FQNEAQ. The CDR3 DNA is TGTGCCAGCAGCTTATCGCCGGGGCAAGAGACCCAGTACTTC. Translated: CASSLSPGQETQYF. The variable domain in full, completed from reference TRBV7-8 and TRBJ2-5, reads GAGVSQSPRYKVAKRGQDVALRCDPISGHVSLFWYQQALGQGPEFLTYFQNEAQLDKSGLPSDRFFAERPEGSVSTLKIQRTQQEDSAVYLCASSLSPGQETQYFGPGTRLLVL.

This CDR3 reads CASSPEHYNEQFF. The CDR3 DNA reads as TGTGCCAGCAGCCCGGAGCATTACAATGAGCAGTTCTTC. The chain recombines TRBV7-2 with TRBJ2-1; no definite D call. CDR3 size: 13 residues. Germline V gene data show CDR1 as SGHTA and CDR2 as FQGNSA. The V and J ends lost 5 bases and 4 bases respectively, with 9 bases between them.

The rearrangement uses TRBV11-1 and TRBJ2-3; 9 positions match TRBD2. This CDR3 is built from 16 residues. The germline CDR1 and CDR2 sequences are SGHAT and FQDESV (reference sequence). The V segment lost 7 bases and the J segment 2 bases; nucleotides outside the gene matches: 10. CDR3: CASKKGAGGPTDTQYF. In DNA, the CDR3 is TGTGCCAGCAAAAAGGGGGCGGGAGGGCCCACAGATACGCAGTATTTT.

This chain links TRBV20-1 with TRBJ2-1; possibly TRBD2 for D (5 bases). Trimming pared 3 bases from V and 9 bases from J, leaving 6 bases between. Germline CDR1 and CDR2: DFQATT and SNEGSKA (reference sequence). The CDR3 extends over 10 amino acids. The CDR3 here is CSARRVEQFF. DNA for the CDR3: TGCAGTGCTAGGCGGGTTGAGCAGTTCTTC.

This sequence joins TRBV6-5 and TRBJ2-7; 7 bases match TRBD1. CDR1 and CDR2 (germline): MNHEY, SVGAGI. The CDR3 length is 14 residues. V was pared by 8 bases and J by 0 bases, with 7 bases of the junction left unmatched. CDR3 DNA: TGTGCCAGCGGGCTGACAGGGCCCTCCTACGAGCAGTACTTC. Translating it yields CASGLTGPSYEQYF.

The chain has TRBV19 and TRBJ2-7, with TRBD1 as a possible D gene (5 bases). Trimming removed 6 bases at V and 3 bases at J, with 18 bases between. The CDR3 length is 15 residues. The V gene's germline CDR1 is LNHDA and CDR2 SQIVND (reference sequence). The CDR3 DNA sequence: TGTGCCAGTAGCGAAGAAGGACACACCTTCTACGAGCAGTACTTC. This translates into CASSEEGHTFYEQYF.

V gene TRBV19 combines with J gene TRBJ1-5; TRBD1 might be the D (6 bases). CDR1 and CDR2 (germline): LNHDA, SQIVND (reference sequence). The CDR3 sequence is 19 residues long. Between the trimmed V and J ends, which lost 1 base and 0 bases, there was a span of 19 bases. CDR3 amino acids: CASSIGPTGDLYSNQPQHF. Here the CDR3 DNA reads TGTGCCAGTAGTATAGGGCCGACAGGAGACCTTTATAGCAATCAGCCCCAGCATTTT.

The chain joins TRBV30 to TRBJ2-3; TRBD2 is a possible D gene (6 bases). The CDR3 length is 15 residues. In germline, CDR1 is GTSNPN, CDR2 SVGIG (reference sequence). Trimming took off 2 bases at V and 3 bases at J, with 15 bases between the two ends. The CDR3 region has the DNA TGTGCCTGGAGTCTACTAGCCCGTCGTACAGATACGCAGTATTTT. Its protein is CAWSLLARRTDTQYF.

This clone was observed a single time. The chain couples TRBV18 to TRBJ2-7; D might be TRBD1 (5 bases). V shed 3 bases and J shed 3 bases, with 12 bases lying between them. This CDR3 region has 14 residues. CDR1 KGHSH and CDR2 LQKENI come from the germline V gene. The CDR3 nucleotides are TGTGCCAGCTCACCCCCAGGGATAGACTACGAGCAGTACTTC. Residues: CASSPPGIDYEQYF.

The V and J genes are TRBV4-1 and TRBJ2-7; 9 bases align to TRBD1. With V trimmed by 4 bases and J by 5 bases, 12 bases remained unmatched. The CDR3 has 16 residues. CDR1 MGHRA and CDR2 YSYEKL come from the germline V gene. CDR3 coding DNA: TGCGCCAGCAGCCGGGGACAGGGCGGAGGTCCGAACGAGCAGTACTTC. Residues: CASSRGQGGGPNEQYF.

The chain links TRBV10-1 to TRBJ2-1; 12 nucleotides align to TRBD2. Germline CDR1 WNHNN, CDR2 SYGVQD (reference sequence). V shed 4 bases, J shed 0 bases, and the junction held 7 bases outside the gene matches. This CDR3 comprises 18 residues. CDR3 protein: CASSGLAGVSSSYNEQFF. CDR3 nucleotides: TGCGCCAGCAGTGGACTAGCGGGAGTTTCCAGCTCCTACAATGAGCAGTTCTTC.

The rearrangement uses TRBV5-1 and TRBJ2-3, with D possibly being TRBD2 (5 bases). This CDR3 is built from 13 residues. From germline, CDR1 is SGHRS and CDR2 YFSETQ. The V gene lost 0 bases and the J gene lost 4 bases, with 6 bases spanning the gap. The CDR3 DNA reads TGCGCCAGCAGCTTGGCCGGGGCAGATACGCAGTATTTT. Translated: CASSLAGADTQYF.

The rearrangement links TRBV4-2 to TRBJ2-5; 9 positions match TRBD1. The DNA matches TRBJ2-7 better at its end, which makes the J call doubtful. Germline CDR1 is LGHNA and CDR2 is YNFKEQ. The CDR3 is made up of 15 amino acids. CDR3 amino acids: CASSQNRDRVDEQYF. In DNA, the CDR3 is TGTGCCAGCAGCCAAAACCGGGACAGGGTCGACGAGCAGTACTTC.

V gene TRBV11-3 combines with J gene TRBJ2-7, with 7 bases aligning to TRBD1. V lost 3 bases to trimming and J lost 2 bases; unmatched junction nucleotides: 1. The germline V gene encodes CDR1 SGHNT and CDR2 YENEEA. This CDR3 has 13 residues. DNA for the CDR3: TGTGCCAGCAGCTTCGGGACAGCCTACGAGCAGTACTTC. It translates to CASSFGTAYEQYF. Combining the CDR3 with reference TRBV11-3 and TRBJ2-7 gives the whole variable domain EAGVVQSPRYKIIEKKQPVAFWCNPISGHNTLYWYLQNLGQGPELLIRYENEEAVDDSQLPKDRFSAERLKGVDSTLKIQPAELGDSAVYLCASSFGTAYEQYFGPGTRLTVT.

CDR3 sequence reads: CASRRTSGRTDTQYF. CDR3 sequence (DNA): TGTGCCAGCAGGCGGACTAGCGGACGAACAGATACGCAGTATTTT. J is TRBJ2-3 and V is TRBV11-2, with 10 bases that match TRBD2. J gave up 3 bases and V 6 bases, and 6 bases lay outside the gene matches. Germline CDR1 and CDR2: SGHAT and FQNNGV. The CDR3 contains 15 residues.

The CDR3 is CASRGGNQPQHF. CDR3 DNA sequence: TGTGCCAGCCGCGGCGGCAATCAGCCCCAGCATTTT. The gene calls are TRBV28 and TRBJ1-5; D gene uncertain. V lost 8 bases, J lost 2 bases, and 7 bases lay in between. This CDR3 has 12 amino acids. CDR1 and CDR2 from the germline V gene are MDHEN and SYDVKM.

The table lists this clone with a count of one. V gene TRBV4-1 combines with J gene TRBJ2-2, with a tentative D call TRBD2 (5 bases). Trimming took 5 bases from V and 4 from J, leaving 5 bases between them. This CDR3 has 12 residues. Germline-derived CDR1 and CDR2 are MGHRA and YSYEKL. CDR3 in DNA: TGCGCCAGCAGCGGGAGCACCGGGGAGCTGTTTTTT. Translation: CASSGSTGELFF.

This rearrangement joins TRBV19 to TRBJ2-7, with D perhaps TRBD2 (7 bases). Trimming removed 0 bases from V and 7 bases from J, with 13 bases in between. This CDR3 is built from 14 residues. Germline assignment: CDR1 LNHDA and CDR2 SQIVND (reference sequence). The CDR3 coding sequence is TGTGCCAGTAGTATAGATAGGACAGCGGGGGAGCAGTACTTC. This gives the protein CASSIDRTAGEQYF.

V and J are TRBV18 and TRBJ2-1, with D maybe TRBD2 (5 bases). The germline V gene encodes CDR1 KGHSH and CDR2 LQKENI. The CDR3 length is 13 residues. V lost 5 bases and J 2 bases, leaving 7 bases between the germline ends. CDR3 region: CASSTGAYNEQFF. The CDR3 DNA reads TGTGCCAGCTCAACCGGGGCCTACAATGAGCAGTTCTTC.

This chain connects TRBV2 to TRBJ2-6; maybe TRBD2 (6 bases). Germline V lookup: CDR1 SNHLY, CDR2 FYNNEI. V lost 6 bases to trimming and J lost 0 bases, with 12 bases between them. CDR3 length: 16 amino acids. The CDR3 DNA follows: TGTGCCAGCAGACGGGAGATCCACTCTGGGGCCAACGTCCTGACTTTC. Residues: CASRREIHSGANVLTF.